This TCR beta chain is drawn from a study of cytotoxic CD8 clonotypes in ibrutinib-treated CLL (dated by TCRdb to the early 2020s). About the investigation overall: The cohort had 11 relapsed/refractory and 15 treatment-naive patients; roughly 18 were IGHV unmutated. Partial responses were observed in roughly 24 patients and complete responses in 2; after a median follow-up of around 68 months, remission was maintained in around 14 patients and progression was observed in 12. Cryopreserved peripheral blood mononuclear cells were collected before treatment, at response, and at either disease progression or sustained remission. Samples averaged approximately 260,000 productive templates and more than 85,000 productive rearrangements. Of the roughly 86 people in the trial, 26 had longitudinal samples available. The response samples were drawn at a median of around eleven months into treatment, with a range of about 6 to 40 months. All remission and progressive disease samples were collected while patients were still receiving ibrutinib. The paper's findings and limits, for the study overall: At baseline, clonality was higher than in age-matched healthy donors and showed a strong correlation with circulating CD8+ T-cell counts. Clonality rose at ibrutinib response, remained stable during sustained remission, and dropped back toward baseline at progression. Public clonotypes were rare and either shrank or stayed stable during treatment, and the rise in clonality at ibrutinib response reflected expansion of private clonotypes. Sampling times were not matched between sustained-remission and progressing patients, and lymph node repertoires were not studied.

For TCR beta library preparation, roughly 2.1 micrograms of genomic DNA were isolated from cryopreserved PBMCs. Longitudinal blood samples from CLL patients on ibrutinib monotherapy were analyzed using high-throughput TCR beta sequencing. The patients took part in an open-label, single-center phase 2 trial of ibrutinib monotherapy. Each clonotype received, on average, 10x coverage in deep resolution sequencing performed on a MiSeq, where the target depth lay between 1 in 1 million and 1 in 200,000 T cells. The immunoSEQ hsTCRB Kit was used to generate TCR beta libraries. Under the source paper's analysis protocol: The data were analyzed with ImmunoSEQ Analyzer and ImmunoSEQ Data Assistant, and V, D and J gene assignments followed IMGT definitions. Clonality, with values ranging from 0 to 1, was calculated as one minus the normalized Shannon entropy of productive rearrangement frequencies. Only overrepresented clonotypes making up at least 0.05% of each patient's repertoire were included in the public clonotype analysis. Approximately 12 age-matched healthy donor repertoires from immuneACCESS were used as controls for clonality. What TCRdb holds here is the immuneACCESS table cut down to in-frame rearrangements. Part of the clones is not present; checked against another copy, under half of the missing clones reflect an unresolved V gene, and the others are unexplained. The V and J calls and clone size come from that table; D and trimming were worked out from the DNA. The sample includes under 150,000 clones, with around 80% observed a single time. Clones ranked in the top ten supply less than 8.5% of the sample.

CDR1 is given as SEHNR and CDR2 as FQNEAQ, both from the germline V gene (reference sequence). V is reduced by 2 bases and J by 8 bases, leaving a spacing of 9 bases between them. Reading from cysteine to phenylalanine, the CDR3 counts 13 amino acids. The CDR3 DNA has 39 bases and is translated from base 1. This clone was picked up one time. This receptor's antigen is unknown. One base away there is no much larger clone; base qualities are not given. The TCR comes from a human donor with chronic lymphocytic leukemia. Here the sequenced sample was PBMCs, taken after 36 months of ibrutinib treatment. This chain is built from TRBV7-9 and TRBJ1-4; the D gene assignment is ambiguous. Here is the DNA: TGTGCCAGCAGCTTATCGGGGAGCGAAAAACTGTTTTTT. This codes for CASSLSGSEKLFF.